Sequencing of this TCR beta chain was carried out in a study of regulatory T cells in long-lasting Graves disease. This clonotype has more than one count but fewer than ten. Noted time point: persistent/refractory GD, antithyroid drugs over 5 years with positive TRAb. RNA from PBMCs was the source of the TCR library. Through Arm-PCR of CDR3 regions and iRepertoire HTBI primers, TCR beta libraries were built. MiXCR, applied by TCRdb to the multiplex PCR reads, yields one record per CDR3 protein. The sample shows around 400,000 distinct CDR3 sequences, 20% to 25% of them seen only once. The germline V gene encodes CDR1 SGHRS and CDR2 YFSETQ. Trimming pared 2 bases from V and 7 bases from J, leaving 9 bases between. The CDR3 spans 12 residues.

The chain employs TRBV5-1 and TRBJ1-1, with D possibly TRBD1 on 6 matching bases. The clonotype was recovered from a woman aged 40 to 55 with Graves disease. The material sequenced was peripheral blood mononuclear cells (PBMCs), taken when the disease was refractory, from a patient treated with antithyroid drugs. The CDR3 DNA sequence: TGCGCCAGCAGCTTCGGGGGCCATGAAGCTTTCTTT. Encoded protein: CASSFGGHEAFF.